A single T cell receptor beta chain is shown here with its context. Its target is unknown. 60 Vbeta and 13 Jbeta primers were used in PCR. The assay was immunoSEQ multiplex PCR, and TCRdb's table has in-frame clones only and misses some. Altogether more than 150,000 clones are present, 81% being singletons, with the ten largest covering 1% to 1.5%. This sample is part of a study of cytomegalovirus exposure and HLA in healthy donors. Overall study results and limits: Being indistinguishable, some V segments were excluded, TRBV6-2 and TRBV6-3 among them. Generally TCR sequences proved uncommon, though certain public TCRs appeared in numerous donors. As was reported, the classifier diagnosed cytomegalovirus status with high specificity and sensitivity.

The germline V gene has CDR1 ENHRY and CDR2 SYGVKD. The CDR3 is 14 amino acids. V gave up 1 base and J gave up 12 bases; unmatched junction bases: 8. V gene TRBV10-3 combines with J gene TRBJ2-3; 9 nucleotides line up with TRBD2. This sequence originates from a man aged 50-59 years in good health and CMV-seropositive. Sequencing was carried out using PBMCs. The CDR3 DNA is TGTGCCATCAGTGAGTTGGTTAGCGGGAGAGCTCAGTATTTT. Its translation is CAISELVSGRAQYF.